This T cell receptor (beta chain) appears in the sequencing data of a study of T cell repertoires in cytomegalovirus infection. TCRdb reprocessed the reads with MiXCR, giving one entry per CDR3 protein. The sample comprises about 400,000 distinct CDR3 sequences, about a sixth of which are singletons, and around 10% rests with the top ten. Germline CDR1 and CDR2: SEHNR and FQNEAQ (reference sequence). The J segment lost 8 bases and the V segment lost 1 base, leaving 2 bases of the junction unmatched. The CDR3 extends over 15 amino acids. The chain carries TRBV7-9 and TRBJ2-1, with 13 bases fitting TRBD2. Sequenced material: PBMCs. This receptor was identified in a human donor in good health (CMV status not recorded). Some clones in this sample may be carry-over from other donors' samples. CDR3 nucleotides: TGTGCCAGCAGCTTAGGGACTAGCGGGAGCCATGAGCAGTTCTTC. Amino acid sequence: CASSLGTSGSHEQFF.